This TCR beta chain was found in a study of graft-versus-host responses after intestinal transplantation. On this clone itself: Its target is not known.

The CDR3 length is 15 residues. V lost 0 bases to trimming and J lost 7 bases, with 16 bases between them. CDR1 and CDR2 from the germline V gene are MGHRA and YSYEKL. Broader study findings: An association linked early post-transplant HvG declines with peak circulating GvH clone levels. Graft-donor T cell macrochimerism coincided with high graft-versus-host to host-versus-graft clonal ratios in allografts.

Sequencing was performed with immunoSEQ multiplex PCR; in TCRdb, only in-frame clones are kept and a portion is missing. The sample lists some 130,000 clones; around 96% were seen once. V and J are TRBV4-1 and TRBJ2-7; D is perhaps TRBD2 (7 bases). The sequencing here drew on unstimulated CD8+ T cells sorted from spleen or lymph node cells, taken before intestinal transplant. This TCR was sampled from a human donor who received an intestinal transplant. The DNA of the CDR3 is TGCGCCAGCAGCCAAGACGGGAGGACAGTAGAAGAGCAGTACTTC. The encoded protein is CASSQDGRTVEEQYF.